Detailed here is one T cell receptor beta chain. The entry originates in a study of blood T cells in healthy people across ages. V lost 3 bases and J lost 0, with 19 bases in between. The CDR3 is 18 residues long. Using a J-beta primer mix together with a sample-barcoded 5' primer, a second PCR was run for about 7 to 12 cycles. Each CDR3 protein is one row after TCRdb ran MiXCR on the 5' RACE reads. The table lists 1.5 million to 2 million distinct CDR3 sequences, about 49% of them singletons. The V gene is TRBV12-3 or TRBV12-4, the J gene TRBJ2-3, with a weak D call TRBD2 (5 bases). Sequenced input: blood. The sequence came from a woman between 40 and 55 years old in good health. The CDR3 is CASSFISTGFTSTDTQYF. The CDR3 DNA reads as TGTGCCAGCAGTTTTATCTCGACGGGGTTCACTAGCACAGATACGCAGTATTTT.